The 15 T cell receptor beta chains in this list originate from one sample, sequenced in a study of cytomegalovirus exposure and HLA in healthy donors. The study ran its PCR with 60 Vbeta and 13 Jbeta primers. Profiling relied on immunoSEQ multiplex PCR, and the TCRdb table lists in-frame clones only, not all of them. The table lists around 200,000 clones, about 88% of them singletons, with around 0.3% in the top ten. The sequencing sample was made of PBMCs. All receptors derive from a woman younger than 45 in good health and CMV-seronegative.

This clone was recorded once. As DNA, the CDR3 is TGTGCCAGCAGCCCCATGGACAGCAATAGCAATCAGCCCCAGCATTTT. This codes for CASSPMDSNSNQPQHF. The chain couples TRBV5-4 to TRBJ1-5; the D gene is possibly TRBD1 (6 bases). Germline V gene sequence: CDR1 SGHNT, CDR2 YYREEE (reference sequence). The CDR3 runs 16 residues. Trimming shortened V by 4 bases and J by 0 bases, and 14 bases separated the two germline ends.

The gene calls are TRBV7-2 and TRBJ2-1, with 13 bases aligning to TRBD2. The CDR3 sequence is 15 residues long. Trimming cost V 3 bases and J 9 bases; bases outside gene matches: 5. CDR1 and CDR2 (germline): SGHTA, FQGNSA. The CDR3 nucleotides read TGTGCCAGCAGCTTCACTAGCGGGGGGGACAGTGAGCAGTTCTTC. The encoded protein is CASSFTSGGDSEQFF. Full variable domain (missing parts from reference TRBV7-2 and TRBJ2-1): GAGVSQSPSNKVTEKGKDVELRCDPISGHTALYWYRQSLGQGLEFLIYFQGNSAPDKSGLPSDRFSAERTGGSVSTLTIQRTQQEDSAVYLCASSFTSGGDSEQFFGPGTRLTVL.

The chain employs TRBV4-1 and TRBJ2-1; no reliable D call. The CDR3 length is 13 residues. The germline V gene encodes CDR1 MGHRA and CDR2 YSYEKL. Trimming took off 1 base at V and 12 bases at J, with 13 bases between the two ends. The DNA for the CDR3 is TGCGCCAGCAGCCAAGGACATCGATGGCCGCAGTTCTTC. This translates into CASSQGHRWPQFF.

V is TRBV4-1 and J is TRBJ2-1, with 8 bases identical to TRBD1. V was clipped by 4 bases and J by 9 bases; unmatched bases: 14. The CDR3 consists of 16 residues. CDR1 is MGHRA, CDR2 YSYEKL, per germline. CDR3 DNA sequence: TGCGCCAGCAGCCTCCAGTCCCGGGACAGGACGGGTGAGCAGTTCTTC. Residues: CASSLQSRDRTGEQFF.

The chain employs TRBV28 and TRBJ1-5; D is ambiguous. The CDR3 runs 13 residues. The germline gives CDR1 MDHEN, CDR2 SYDVKM. The ends were cut back, 6 bases at V and 5 bases at J, with 11 bases in the middle. The CDR3 DNA is TGTGCCAGCAGCTTCAGTCGTCATCAGCCCCAGCATTTT. It encodes CASSFSRHQPQHF.

The chain joins TRBV19 to TRBJ1-5; 9 nucleotides agree with TRBD1. Germline V lookup: CDR1 LNHDA, CDR2 SQIVND (reference sequence). The CDR3 runs 15 residues. Trimming removed 5 bases from V and 6 bases from J; junction bases left unmatched: 8. The CDR3 nucleotides read TGTGCCAGTAGTGTTAGGACAGGGGCTGGTCAGCCCCAGCATTTT. Translation gives CASSVRTGAGQPQHF.

The chain joins TRBV28 to TRBJ1-2; D is perhaps TRBD1 (6 bases). Trimming pared 6 bases from V and 4 bases from J, leaving 18 bases between. The CDR3 is made up of 15 amino acids. Germline-derived CDR1 and CDR2 are MDHEN and SYDVKM. The CDR3 coding sequence is TGTGCCAGCAGCTGGGCGACAGGTACCGTCTATGGCTACACCTTC. Protein product: CASSWATGTVYGYTF.

The chain employs TRBV18 and TRBJ1-3; 8 bases agree with TRBD1. Germline assignment: CDR1 KGHSH and CDR2 LQKENI. Trimming removed 2 bases from V and 0 bases from J; junction bases left unmatched: 6. The CDR3 sequence is 17 residues long. The DNA of the CDR3 is TGTGCCAGCTCACCATTCGCAGGGGGCCCCTCTGGAAACACCATATATTTT. It specifies CASSPFAGGPSGNTIYF.

The chain employs TRBV2 and TRBJ2-7; D unresolved. The CDR3 length is 10 residues. Germline assignment: CDR1 SNHLY and CDR2 FYNNEI. The ends were cut back, 7 bases at V and 8 bases at J, with 9 bases in the middle. CDR3 bases: TGTGCCAGCACGAGGATCCAGCAGTACTTC. Its protein product is CASTRIQQYF.

V usage is TRBV9 and J usage is TRBJ1-4; 8 nucleotides match TRBD1. CDR3 length equals 14 residues. The germline CDR1 and CDR2 sequences are SGDLS and YYNGEE. V lost 0 bases to trimming and J lost 7 bases; unmatched junction nucleotides: 2. CDR3 bases: TGTGCCAGCAGCGTAGCCACAGGGGGTGAAAAACTGTTTTTT. Residues: CASSVATGGEKLFF.

This chain connects TRBV11-1 to TRBJ2-1; 8 bases map to TRBD1. V was pared by 3 bases and J by 5 bases, with 6 bases of the junction left unmatched. The CDR3 is 15 amino acids. The germline V gene has CDR1 SGHAT and CDR2 FQDESV (reference sequence). This CDR3 is CASSFWDRRDNEQFF. CDR3 bases: TGTGCCAGCAGCTTTTGGGACAGGCGAGACAATGAGCAGTTCTTC.

The chain employs TRBV4-1 and TRBJ2-7; 10 bases line up with TRBD1. This CDR3 has 16 residues. Looked up from germline, CDR1 is MGHRA and CDR2 is YSYEKL. With 1 base clipped from V and 4 bases from J, the junction kept 7 bases outside the gene matches. The CDR3 loop reads CASSQGVGTGVYEQYF. The DNA of the CDR3 is TGCGCCAGCAGCCAAGGCGTCGGGACAGGGGTGTACGAGCAGTACTTC.

This clone appeared a single time. The CDR3 reads CARTSGGPTGELFF. In nucleotides, the CDR3 is TGTGCCAGAACTAGCGGGGGCCCCACCGGGGAGCTGTTTTTT. The rearrangement uses TRBV30 and TRBJ2-2; TRBD2 aligns across 11 bases. Per the germline V gene, CDR1 is GTSNPN and CDR2 is SVGIG (reference sequence). The CDR3 length is 14 residues. Germline trimming cut 8 bases from V and 4 bases from J; bases unmatched to any gene: 6.

The CDR3: CASSLESRRDEKLFF. The CDR3 DNA follows: TGCGCCAGCAGCTTGGAGTCTCGGAGGGATGAAAAACTGTTTTTT. The genes are TRBV5-1 and TRBJ1-4; D remains ambiguous. CDR3 length: 15 amino acids. Trimming took 0 bases from V and 6 from J, leaving 12 bases between them. CDR1 and CDR2 from the germline V gene are SGHRS and YFSETQ.

The chain is built from TRBV4-2 and TRBJ2-7, with a weak D call TRBD1 (6 bases). The CDR3 is 14 amino acids. In germline, CDR1 is LGHNA, CDR2 YNFKEQ. V lost 1 base to trimming and J lost 0 bases, with 7 bases between them. As DNA, the CDR3 is TGTGCCAGCAGCCAAGTGGACAGCTCCTACGAGCAGTACTTC. Translation: CASSQVDSSYEQYF.